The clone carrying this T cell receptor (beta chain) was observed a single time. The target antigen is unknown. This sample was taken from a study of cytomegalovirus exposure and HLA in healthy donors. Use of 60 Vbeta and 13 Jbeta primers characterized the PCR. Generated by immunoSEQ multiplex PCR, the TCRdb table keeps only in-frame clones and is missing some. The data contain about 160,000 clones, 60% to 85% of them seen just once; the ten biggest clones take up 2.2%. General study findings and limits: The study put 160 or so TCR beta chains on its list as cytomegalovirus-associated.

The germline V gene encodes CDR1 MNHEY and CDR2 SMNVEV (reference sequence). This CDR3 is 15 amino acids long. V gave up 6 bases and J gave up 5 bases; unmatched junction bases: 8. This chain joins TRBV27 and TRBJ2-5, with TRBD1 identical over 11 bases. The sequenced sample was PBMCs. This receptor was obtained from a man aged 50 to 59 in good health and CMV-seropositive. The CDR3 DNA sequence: TGTGCCAGCAGCCACCGCGGGACAGGGGGGGAGACCCAGTACTTC. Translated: CASSHRGTGGETQYF.